A selection of T cell receptor beta chains follows, all from one sample in a study of PD-1 blockade in classical Hodgkin lymphoma. Clones were sequenced by immunoSEQ multiplex PCR, and TCRdb holds only the in-frame ones, with some missing. The table shows roughly 30,000 clones, with more than 80% occurring only once. The sequences come from CD4+ T cells from blood, collected before the fourth cycle of nivolumab. Receptor source: a human donor with classical Hodgkin lymphoma. CDR3s include the opening cysteine and the closing phenylalanine or tryptophan. The D gene is left open where the match is weak.

>TRBJ2-3|-|TRBV11-2
CASSLGTTDTQYF
>TRBJ1-4|-|TRBV28
CASSLAGTANEKLFF
>TRBJ2-7|-|TRBV6-5
CASRPPRRGGEQYF
>TRBJ2-3|-|TRBV5-1
CASRDGASYTDTQYF
>TRBJ2-3|TRBD2|TRBV6-1
CASSDGGNTDTQYF
>TRBJ1-4|-|TRBV7-9
CASSFGGVFSPELFF
>TRBJ1-1|-|TRBV5-1
CASSLAVANTEAFF
>TRBJ2-1|TRBD2|TRBV5-1
CASSPGLAGDYNEQFF
>TRBJ2-7|-|TRBV30
CAWGGLLAGGYYEQYF
>TRBJ1-2|TRBD1|TRBV5-4
CASPSKGTEGYTF
>TRBJ1-1|-|TRBV15
CATSPTFRGTEAFF
>TRBJ1-1|TRBD1|TRBV4-1
CASSQDPSGGIYTEAFF
>TRBJ2-3|TRBD2|TRBV5-8
CASSPNRAGGSDTQYF
>TRBJ1-2|-|TRBV6-5
CASSSDARYGYTF
>TRBJ1-4|-|TRBV7-2
CASSLGQKISTNEKLFF
>TRBJ2-3|-|TRBV5-4
CASPGDTQYF
>TRBJ2-6|-|TRBV28
CASKGGTGANVLTF